This T cell receptor (beta chain) was identified in a study of blood T cells in healthy people across ages. Healthy Caucasian individuals from Russia aged about 6 to 95 were enrolled as donors. This clonotype was counted between two and nine times. The second PCR ran roughly 6 to 11 cycles with a sample-barcoded 5' primer and J-beta primers. In TCRdb, the 5' RACE reads were re-called with MiXCR into one record per CDR3 protein. The sample yields around 650,000 distinct CDR3 sequences, 35% to 50% seen once. V gave up 3 bases and J gave up 2 bases; unmatched junction bases: 3. Germline CDR1 is KGHDR and CDR2 is SFDVKD. The length of the CDR3 is 15 residues.

V is TRBV24-1 and J is TRBJ2-5, with 9 nucleotides matching TRBD1. Input material: blood. This TCR was recovered from a man at least 80 years old in good health. This chain's CDR3 is CATSDAGQGQETQYF. The DNA for the CDR3 is TGTGCCACCAGTGATGCGGGACAGGGTCAAGAGACCCAGTACTTC.